The clone carrying this T cell receptor beta chain was observed at least ten times. The genomic DNA TCR beta CDR3 region underwent two rounds of multiplex PCR. Every TRBV and TRBJ gene had its own specific primer in first-round PCR. TCRdb reanalysed the multiplex PCR reads using MiXCR and keeps one entry per CDR3 protein. The sample holds tens of thousands of distinct CDR3 sequences, around a quarter seen once. This sample was included in a study of prognosis after radiotherapy for stage I lung cancer. This CDR3 has 15 amino acids. The V end lost 1 base, the J end lost 3 bases, and 9 bases lay between the germline ends. The V gene's germline CDR1 is MGHRA and CDR2 YSYEKL.

V usage is TRBV4-1 and J usage is TRBJ1-4; a possible D gene is TRBD1 (6 bases). The starting material was PBMCs, obtained before or after stereotactic body radiation therapy (not recorded which). The TCR was taken from a donor of 50 years or more with non-small cell lung cancer. The CDR3 nucleotides read TGCGCCAGCAGCCAAGCTGGGACATCTAATGAAAAACTGTTTTTT. It encodes CASSQAGTSNEKLFF.